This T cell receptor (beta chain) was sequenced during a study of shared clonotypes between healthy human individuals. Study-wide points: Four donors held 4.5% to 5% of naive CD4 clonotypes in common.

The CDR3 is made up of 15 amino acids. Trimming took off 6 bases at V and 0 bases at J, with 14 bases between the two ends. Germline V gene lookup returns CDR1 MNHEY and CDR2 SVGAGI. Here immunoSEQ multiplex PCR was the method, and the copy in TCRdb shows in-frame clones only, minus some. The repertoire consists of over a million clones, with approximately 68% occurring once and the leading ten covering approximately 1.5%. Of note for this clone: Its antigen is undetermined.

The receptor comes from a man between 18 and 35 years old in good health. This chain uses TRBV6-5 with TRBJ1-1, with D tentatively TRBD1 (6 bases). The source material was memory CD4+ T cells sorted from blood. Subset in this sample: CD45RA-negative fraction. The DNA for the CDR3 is TGTGCCAGCAGCCGCGGGGACAAAGTGAACACTGAAGCTTTCTTT. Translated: CASSRGDKVNTEAFF.